This is a list of T cell receptor beta chains from one sample in a study of T-cell reconstitution after alpha-beta-depleted transplantation in children. TCRdb passed the PCR reads through MiXCR, listing each CDR3 protein once. The profile shows hundreds of thousands of distinct CDR3 sequences, 16% of them singletons. Sequenced material: PBMCs from the stem cell graft donor, taken from the stem cell graft. These TCRs come from a human donor who donated a stem cell graft to a child with acute myeloid leukemia. The CDR3 runs from the conserved cysteine through the conserved F or W. Each record gives: D gene, V gene, clone size, J gene, CDR3 protein, CDR3 DNA. A D gene is named only where the DNA matches it firmly. Some rows have no size entry. The others give once, few or many, or a class for an expanded clone.

D gene: NA; V gene: TRBV11-1; clone size: many; J gene: TRBJ2-5; CDR3 protein: CASGGGPKETQYF; CDR3 DNA: TGTGCCAGCGGTGGGGGCCCAAAGGAGACCCAGTACTTC
D gene: NA; V gene: TRBV20-1; clone size: few; J gene: TRBJ1-5; CDR3 protein: CSARDGIYSNQPQHF; CDR3 DNA: TGCAGTGCTAGAGACGGAATTTATAGCAATCAGCCCCAGCATTTT
D gene: TRBD1; V gene: TRBV7-9; clone size: many; J gene: TRBJ1-2; CDR3 protein: CASSQNRGFGYTF; CDR3 DNA: TGTGCCAGCAGCCAGAACAGGGGATTCGGCTACACCTTC
D gene: NA; V gene: TRBV5-5; clone size: few; J gene: TRBJ2-3; CDR3 protein: CASSLGGRGEDTQYF; CDR3 DNA: TGTGCCAGCAGCTTGGGCGGGCGGGGAGAAGATACGCAGTATTTT
D gene: TRBD2; V gene: TRBV20-1; clone size: few; J gene: TRBJ2-5; CDR3 protein: CSAPSSGDSKRTQYF; CDR3 DNA: TGCAGTGCGCCCTCTAGCGGAGATTCCAAGAGAACCCAGTACTTC
D gene: TRBD1; V gene: TRBV7-6; clone size: few; J gene: TRBJ2-3; CDR3 protein: CASQTGQGTDTQYF; CDR3 DNA: TGTGCCAGTCAAACGGGACAGGGAACAGATACGCAGTATTTT
D gene: NA; V gene: TRBV10-3; clone size: many; J gene: TRBJ2-1; CDR3 protein: CAISESGLYNEQFF; CDR3 DNA: TGTGCCATCAGTGAGTCGGGGCTCTACAATGAGCAGTTCTTC
D gene: NA; V gene: TRBV20-1; clone size: many; J gene: TRBJ2-2; CDR3 protein: CSARVAGDTGELFF; CDR3 DNA: TGCAGTGCTAGAGTGGCAGGGGACACCGGGGAGCTGTTTTTT
D gene: TRBD1; V gene: TRBV29-1; clone size: many; J gene: TRBJ2-1; CDR3 protein: CSVEQGQSSYNEQFF; CDR3 DNA: TGCAGCGTTGAACAGGGACAGAGCTCCTACAATGAGCAGTTCTTC
D gene: NA; V gene: TRBV20-1; clone size: few; J gene: TRBJ2-3; CDR3 protein: CSAVVSTDTQYF; CDR3 DNA: TGCAGTGCGGTGGTTAGCACAGATACGCAGTATTTT
D gene: NA; V gene: TRBV7-2; clone size: NA; J gene: TRBJ1-2; CDR3 protein: CASSLVTQPGHYGYTF; CDR3 DNA: TGTGCCAGCAGCTTAGTTACCCAGCCGGGGCACTATGGCTACACCTTC
D gene: TRBD1; V gene: TRBV7-2; clone size: NA; J gene: TRBJ1-2; CDR3 protein: CASSRGDRPNYGYTF; CDR3 DNA: TGTGCCAGCAGCCGCGGGGACAGGCCTAACTATGGCTACACCTTC
D gene: NA; V gene: TRBV5-1; clone size: NA; J gene: TRBJ2-5; CDR3 protein: CASRKYGTDQETQYF; CDR3 DNA: TGCGCCAGCAGAAAATACGGGACGGACCAAGAGACCCAGTACTTC
D gene: TRBD2; V gene: TRBV30; clone size: NA; J gene: TRBJ2-7; CDR3 protein: CAWSTSGGYEQYF; CDR3 DNA: TGTGCCTGGTCGACTAGCGGGGGCTACGAGCAGTACTTC
D gene: NA; V gene: TRBV7-2; clone size: many; J gene: TRBJ1-2; CDR3 protein: CASSPYPGLPSF; CDR3 DNA: TGTGCCAGCAGTCCCTACCCGGGACTCCCAAGCTTC
D gene: NA; V gene: TRBV20-1; clone size: many; J gene: TRBJ2-5; CDR3 protein: CSARAGGGWKTQYF; CDR3 DNA: TGCAGTGCTAGGGCAGGGGGGGGATGGAAGACCCAGTACTTC
D gene: TRBD2; V gene: TRBV12-3/TRBV12-4; clone size: NA; J gene: TRBJ2-1; CDR3 protein: CASSSPGRGSEQFF; CDR3 DNA: TGTGCCAGCAGCTCCCCCGGGCGGGGGAGTGAGCAGTTCTTC
D gene: NA; V gene: TRBV5-3; clone size: NA; J gene: TRBJ1-2; CDR3 protein: CASKLEGPYETTNYGYTF; CDR3 DNA: TGTGCCAGCAAGCTTGAGGGTCCATATGAAACTACTAACTATGGCTACACCTTC
D gene: TRBD1; V gene: TRBV4-1; clone size: NA; J gene: TRBJ1-2; CDR3 protein: CASSPPQGALHGYTF; CDR3 DNA: TGCGCCAGCAGCCCTCCGCAGGGGGCCCTACACGGCTACACCTTC
D gene: TRBD1; V gene: TRBV5-1; clone size: NA; J gene: TRBJ1-1; CDR3 protein: CASSLAVGTGGNTEAFF; CDR3 DNA: TGCGCCAGCAGCTTGGCCGTCGGGACAGGGGGCAACACTGAAGCTTTCTTT
D gene: NA; V gene: TRBV7-2; clone size: many; J gene: TRBJ1-1; CDR3 protein: CASSHPGLNTEAFF; CDR3 DNA: TGTGCCAGTTCCCACCCGGGGCTGAACACTGAAGCTTTCTTT
D gene: NA; V gene: TRBV30; clone size: NA; J gene: TRBJ2-7; CDR3 protein: CAWSVTGLSYEQYF; CDR3 DNA: TGTGCCTGGAGTGTAACAGGGCTCTCCTACGAGCAGTACTTC
D gene: TRBD1; V gene: TRBV20-1; clone size: few; J gene: TRBJ1-2; CDR3 protein: CCASPGQAYTLNYGYTF; CDR3 DNA: TGCTGTGCTAGTCCAGGACAGGCCTATACCCTTAACTATGGCTACACCTTC
D gene: TRBD1; V gene: TRBV20-1; clone size: many; J gene: TRBJ1-1; CDR3 protein: CSAGEQGAIEAFF; CDR3 DNA: TGCAGTGCTGGTGAACAGGGGGCGATCGAAGCTTTCTTT
D gene: TRBD1; V gene: TRBV7-8; clone size: once; J gene: TRBJ1-1; CDR3 protein: CASSVRTGGYSDTEAFF; CDR3 DNA: TGTGCCAGCAGTGTACGGACAGGGGGCTATAGTGACACTGAAGCTTTCTTT
D gene: NA; V gene: TRBV7-2; clone size: few; J gene: TRBJ1-2; CDR3 protein: CASRDGNNYGYTF; CDR3 DNA: TGTGCCAGCCGGGACGGAAATAACTATGGCTACACCTTC
D gene: NA; V gene: TRBV7-2; clone size: few; J gene: TRBJ1-4; CDR3 protein: CASSTLGPVKLFF; CDR3 DNA: TGTGCCAGCAGCACTTTGGGCCCAGTGAAACTGTTTTTT
D gene: NA; V gene: TRBV20-1; clone size: many; J gene: TRBJ1-3; CDR3 protein: CSAWTGSGNTIYF; CDR3 DNA: TGCAGTGCTTGGACCGGTTCTGGAAACACCATATATTTT
D gene: TRBD1; V gene: TRBV29-1; clone size: NA; J gene: TRBJ1-2; CDR3 protein: CSAGTGVDNYGYTF; CDR3 DNA: TGCAGCGCAGGGACAGGGGTTGACAACTATGGCTACACCTTC
D gene: TRBD2; V gene: TRBV5-1; clone size: many; J gene: TRBJ2-2; CDR3 protein: CASSNRGGMNTGELFF; CDR3 DNA: TGCGCCAGCAGCAATCGCGGGGGGATGAACACCGGGGAGCTGTTTTTT
D gene: NA; V gene: TRBV20-1; clone size: many; J gene: TRBJ2-4; CDR3 protein: CSARGWGDPAKNIQYF; CDR3 DNA: TGCAGTGCTAGAGGGTGGGGGGACCCGGCCAAAAACATTCAGTACTTC
D gene: NA; V gene: TRBV20-1; clone size: many; J gene: TRBJ2-4; CDR3 protein: CSARVPIQGGIQYF; CDR3 DNA: TGCAGTGCTAGAGTACCTATACAGGGAGGGATTCAGTACTTC
D gene: TRBD1; V gene: TRBV7-2; clone size: NA; J gene: TRBJ1-2; CDR3 protein: CASSLDRTGNYGYTF; CDR3 DNA: TGTGCCAGCAGCTTAGATCGGACAGGGAACTATGGCTACACCTTC
D gene: NA; V gene: TRBV30; clone size: few; J gene: TRBJ2-3; CDR3 protein: CAWSTDGTDTQYF; CDR3 DNA: TGTGCCTGGAGTACGGACGGCACAGATACGCAGTATTTT
D gene: NA; V gene: TRBV13; clone size: NA; J gene: TRBJ1-1; CDR3 protein: CASSFFSGDPNTEAFF; CDR3 DNA: TGTGCCAGCAGCTTTTTCTCAGGGGATCCGAACACTGAAGCTTTCTTT
D gene: NA; V gene: TRBV12-3/TRBV12-4; clone size: NA; J gene: TRBJ2-7; CDR3 protein: CASSPRQEGYEQYF; CDR3 DNA: TGTGCCAGCAGTCCCCGACAGGAGGGCTACGAGCAGTACTTC
D gene: TRBD1; V gene: TRBV24-1; clone size: NA; J gene: TRBJ1-2; CDR3 protein: CATSDSSRGLYGYTF; CDR3 DNA: TGTGCCACCAGTGATTCGAGCAGGGGGCTTTATGGCTACACCTTC
D gene: NA; V gene: TRBV25-1; clone size: many; J gene: TRBJ2-7; CDR3 protein: CASSERAPYEQYF; CDR3 DNA: TGTGCCAGCAGTGAACGGGCACCCTACGAGCAGTACTTC
D gene: TRBD2; V gene: TRBV7-8; clone size: few; J gene: TRBJ2-7; CDR3 protein: CASSWGGTSGDSYEQYF; CDR3 DNA: TGTGCCAGCAGCTGGGGGGGGACTAGCGGGGACTCCTACGAGCAGTACTTC
D gene: NA; V gene: TRBV12-3/TRBV12-4; clone size: NA; J gene: TRBJ2-1; CDR3 protein: CASSLISGHNEQFF; CDR3 DNA: TGTGCCAGCAGTTTAATTAGTGGACACAATGAGCAGTTCTTC
D gene: TRBD1; V gene: TRBV30; clone size: NA; J gene: TRBJ1-2; CDR3 protein: CAWSGKGQGSGYTF; CDR3 DNA: TGTGCCTGGAGTGGAAAGGGACAGGGGTCGGGCTACACCTTC
D gene: NA; V gene: TRBV24-1; clone size: NA; J gene: TRBJ2-2; CDR3 protein: CATSESGTTLPNTGELFF; CDR3 DNA: TGTGCCACCAGTGAGTCCGGGACAACCCTACCGAACACCGGGGAGCTGTTTTTT
D gene: TRBD1; V gene: TRBV20-1; clone size: NA; J gene: TRBJ1-3; CDR3 protein: CSARRDRSRNTIYF; CDR3 DNA: TGCAGTGCTAGAAGGGACAGAAGCCGAAACACCATATATTTT
D gene: NA; V gene: TRBV12-3/TRBV12-4; clone size: NA; J gene: TRBJ2-1; CDR3 protein: CASSLWGGPTEQFF; CDR3 DNA: TGTGCCAGCAGTTTATGGGGGGGCCCTACGGAGCAGTTCTTC
D gene: NA; V gene: TRBV3-1; clone size: NA; J gene: TRBJ2-3; CDR3 protein: CASSGDFLTQYF; CDR3 DNA: TGTGCCAGCAGCGGGGACTTCTTGACGCAGTATTTT
D gene: NA; V gene: TRBV7-6; clone size: many; J gene: TRBJ1-2; CDR3 protein: CASSSRTGTPNYGYTF; CDR3 DNA: TGTGCCAGCAGCTCCCGAACAGGGACTCCTAACTATGGCTACACCTTC
D gene: NA; V gene: TRBV12-3/TRBV12-4; clone size: many; J gene: TRBJ1-6; CDR3 protein: CASEVGGMGPLHF; CDR3 DNA: TGTGCCAGCGAGGTGGGGGGAATGGGACCCCTCCACTTT
D gene: NA; V gene: TRBV6-5; clone size: NA; J gene: TRBJ1-1; CDR3 protein: CASSYSSLMGTEAFF; CDR3 DNA: TGTGCCAGCAGTTACTCTAGCCTAATGGGCACTGAAGCTTTCTTT
D gene: TRBD2; V gene: TRBV20-1; clone size: many; J gene: TRBJ2-7; CDR3 protein: CSARSTSGDSYEQYF; CDR3 DNA: TGCAGTGCTAGATCTACTAGCGGGGACTCCTACGAGCAGTACTTC
D gene: TRBD2; V gene: TRBV20-1; clone size: NA; J gene: TRBJ2-5; CDR3 protein: CSATTPPGGQETQYF; CDR3 DNA: TGCAGTGCTACTACCCCCCCGGGGGGACAAGAGACCCAGTACTTC
D gene: NA; V gene: TRBV20-1; clone size: few; J gene: TRBJ2-5; CDR3 protein: CSARGLAGALQETQYF; CDR3 DNA: TGCAGTGCTAGGGGCCTGGCGGGGGCCCTTCAAGAGACCCAGTACTTC
D gene: TRBD2; V gene: TRBV5-1; clone size: many; J gene: TRBJ2-3; CDR3 protein: CASSLVPGTRDHTQYF; CDR3 DNA: TGCGCCAGCAGCTTGGTCCCCGGGACTAGAGATCATACGCAGTATTTT
D gene: NA; V gene: TRBV11-3; clone size: NA; J gene: TRBJ2-1; CDR3 protein: CASSTLGQFYNEQFF; CDR3 DNA: TGTGCCAGCAGCACACTAGGCCAATTCTACAATGAGCAGTTCTTC
D gene: NA; V gene: TRBV29-1; clone size: many; J gene: TRBJ2-5; CDR3 protein: CSTGGGRETQYF; CDR3 DNA: TGCAGCACTGGGGGGGGGCGAGAGACCCAGTACTTC
D gene: NA; V gene: TRBV7-9; clone size: few; J gene: TRBJ1-4; CDR3 protein: CASSPSLAGRTNEKLFF; CDR3 DNA: TGTGCCAGCAGCCCCTCGTTGGCGGGGCGAACTAATGAAAAACTGTTTTTT